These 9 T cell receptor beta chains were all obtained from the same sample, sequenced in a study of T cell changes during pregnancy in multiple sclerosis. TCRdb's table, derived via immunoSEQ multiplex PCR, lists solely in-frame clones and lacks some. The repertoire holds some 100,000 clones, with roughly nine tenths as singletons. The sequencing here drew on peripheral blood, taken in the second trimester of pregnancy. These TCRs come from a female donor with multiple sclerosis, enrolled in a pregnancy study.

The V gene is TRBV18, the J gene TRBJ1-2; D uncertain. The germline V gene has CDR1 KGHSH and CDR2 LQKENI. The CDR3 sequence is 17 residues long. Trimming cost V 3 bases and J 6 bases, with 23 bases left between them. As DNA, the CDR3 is TGTGCCAGCTCACCCATGGGCACAGCCCCCAGTAGAGATGGCTACACCTTC. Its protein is CASSPMGTAPSRDGYTF.

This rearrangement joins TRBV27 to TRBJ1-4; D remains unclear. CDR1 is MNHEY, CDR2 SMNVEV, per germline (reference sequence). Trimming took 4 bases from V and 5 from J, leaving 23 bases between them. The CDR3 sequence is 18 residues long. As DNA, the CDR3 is TGTGCCAGCAGTTATCGAACACCGGGATCGGCTTTAAATGAAAAACTGTTTTTT. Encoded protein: CASSYRTPGSALNEKLFF.

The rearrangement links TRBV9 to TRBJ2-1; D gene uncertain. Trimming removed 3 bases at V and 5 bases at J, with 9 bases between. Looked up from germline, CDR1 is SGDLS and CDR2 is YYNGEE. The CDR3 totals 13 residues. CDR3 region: CASSGLFDNEQFF. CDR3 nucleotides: TGTGCCAGCAGCGGGCTCTTTGACAATGAGCAGTTCTTC. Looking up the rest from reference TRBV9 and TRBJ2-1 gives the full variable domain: DSGVTQTPKHLITATGQRVTLRCSPRSGDLSVYWYQQSLDQGLQFLIQYYNGEERAKGNILERFSAQQFPDLHSELNLSSLELGDSALYFCASSGLFDNEQFFGPGTRLTVL.

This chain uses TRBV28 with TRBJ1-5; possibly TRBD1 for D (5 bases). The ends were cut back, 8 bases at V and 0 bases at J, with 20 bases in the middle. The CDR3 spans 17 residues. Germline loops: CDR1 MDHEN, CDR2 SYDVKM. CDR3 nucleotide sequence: TGTGCCAGCGGAAAGCCCGGGACTTCTCTTAGCAATCAGCCCCAGCATTTT. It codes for CASGKPGTSLSNQPQHF.

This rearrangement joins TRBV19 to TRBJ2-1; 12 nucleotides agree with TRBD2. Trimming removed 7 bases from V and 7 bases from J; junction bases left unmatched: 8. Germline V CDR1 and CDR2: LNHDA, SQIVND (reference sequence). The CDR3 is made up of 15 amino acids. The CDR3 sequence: CASNPLAGGGNEQFF. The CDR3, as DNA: TGTGCCAGTAACCCACTAGCGGGAGGCGGGAATGAGCAGTTCTTC.

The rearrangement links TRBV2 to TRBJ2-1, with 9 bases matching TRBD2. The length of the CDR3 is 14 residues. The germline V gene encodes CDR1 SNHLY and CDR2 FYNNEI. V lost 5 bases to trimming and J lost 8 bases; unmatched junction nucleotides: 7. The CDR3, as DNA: TGTGCCAGCAGTACCGGGACTAGCTCCCATGAGCAGTTCTTC. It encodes CASSTGTSSHEQFF.

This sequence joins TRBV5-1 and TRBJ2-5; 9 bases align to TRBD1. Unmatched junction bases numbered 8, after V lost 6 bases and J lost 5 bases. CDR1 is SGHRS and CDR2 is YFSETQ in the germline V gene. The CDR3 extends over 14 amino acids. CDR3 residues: CASTSTGGVETQYF. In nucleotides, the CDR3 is TGCGCCAGCACGTCGACAGGGGGTGTGGAGACCCAGTACTTC.

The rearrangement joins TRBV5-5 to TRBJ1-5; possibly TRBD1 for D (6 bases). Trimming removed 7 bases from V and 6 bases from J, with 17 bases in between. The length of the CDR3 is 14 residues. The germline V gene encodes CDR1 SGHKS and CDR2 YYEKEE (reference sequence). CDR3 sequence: CASGTPGDTQPQHF. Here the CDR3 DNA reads TGTGCCAGCGGCACCCCAGGGGACACTCAGCCCCAGCATTTT.

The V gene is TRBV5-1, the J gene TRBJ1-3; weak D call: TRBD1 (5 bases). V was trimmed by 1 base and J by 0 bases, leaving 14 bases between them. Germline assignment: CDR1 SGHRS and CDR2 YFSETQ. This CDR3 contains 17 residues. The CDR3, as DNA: TGCGCCAGCAGCTTGAGTACGGGACTCAACTCTGGAAACACCATATATTTT. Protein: CASSLSTGLNSGNTIYF.